What follows are 32 T cell receptor beta chains derived from one specimen sequenced in a study of CD8+ T cells in alopecia areata. Once RNA had been extracted, it was reverse transcribed into cDNA to act as the sequencing template. TCRdb's copy holds only in-frame clones and misses some; the assay was immunoSEQ multiplex PCR. The data contain some 120,000 clones, about 50% of them singletons. Material: NKG2D-low CD8+ T cells sorted from blood. Source of these receptors: a human donor with alopecia areata.

The chain carries TRBV29-1 and TRBJ2-1; 9 positions agree with TRBD1. CDR1 and CDR2 (germline): SQVTM, ANQGSEA. This CDR3 is built from 13 residues. J lost 3 bases, V lost 8 bases, and 5 bases had no gene match. The CDR3 sequence: CSKPGQGYNEQFF. CDR3 nucleotide sequence: TGCAGCAAACCGGGACAGGGCTACAATGAGCAGTTCTTC.

This clone has just one count. The rearrangement uses TRBV2 and TRBJ1-1; D is ambiguous. The CDR3 loop spans 13 amino acids. The V gene lost 4 bases and the J gene lost 0 bases, with 6 bases spanning the gap. Per the germline V gene, CDR1 is SNHLY and CDR2 is FYNNEI. The CDR3 here is CASSAPLNTEAFF. Here the CDR3 DNA reads TGTGCCAGCAGTGCCCCTCTGAACACTGAAGCTTTCTTT.

The rearrangement uses TRBV27 and TRBJ2-1; D uncertain. Germline loops: CDR1 MNHEY, CDR2 SMNVEV (reference sequence). With 2 bases removed from V and 7 bases from J, the gap between germline ends came to 9 bases. The CDR3 consists of 13 residues. Written as DNA, the CDR3 is TGTGCCAGCAGTTTACGAGCAGCGAATGAGCAGTTCTTC. This codes for CASSLRAANEQFF.

On this clone: The same CDR3 also results from other DNA sequences found in this sample. The rearrangement uses TRBV4-1 and TRBJ2-7; TRBD1 might be the D (6 bases). The CDR3 is 13 amino acids. Per germline, CDR1 MGHRA and CDR2 YSYEKL. V lost 1 base and J 3 bases, leaving 7 bases between the germline ends. The CDR3 nucleotides are TGCGCCAGCAGCCAAGCACAGGGCTACGAGCAGTACTTC. This codes for CASSQAQGYEQYF.

This chain links TRBV29-1 with TRBJ2-3, with D perhaps TRBD1 or TRBD2 (5 bases each). Germline V gene data show CDR1 as SQVTM and CDR2 as ANQGSEA. Trimming pared 2 bases from V and 8 bases from J, leaving 20 bases between. This CDR3 is built from 15 residues. Here the CDR3 DNA reads TGCAGCGTTGAACTCCTACCGACAAGGGGACCTACGCAGTATTTT. Translating it yields CSVELLPTRGPTQYF.

This clone was detected only a few times. The V call is TRBV7-2, the J call TRBJ2-5; no clear D. In germline, CDR1 is SGHTA, CDR2 FQGNSA. The CDR3 loop spans 16 amino acids. The V end was cut by 4 bases, the J end by 1 base, with 16 bases between. DNA for the CDR3: TGTGCCAGCAGCTCGAGAAATGGACGGATCCAAGAGACCCAGTACTTC. It is translated as CASSSRNGRIQETQYF.

The chain links TRBV4-3 to TRBJ2-1; D could derive from TRBD1 or TRBD2 (5 bases each). V lost 1 base and J lost 6, with 7 bases in between. The CDR3 extends over 13 amino acids. Germline V CDR1 and CDR2: LGHNA, YSLEER. CDR3 bases: TGCGCCAGCAGCCAAGGTGGGACCAATGAGCAGTTCTTC. Encoded protein: CASSQGGTNEQFF.

The sample holds a few counts of this clone. V usage is TRBV27 and J usage is TRBJ2-7, with D possibly TRBD1 on 5 matching bases. Trimming took 3 bases from V and 5 from J, leaving 14 bases between them. This CDR3 is 14 amino acids long. CDR1 is MNHEY and CDR2 is SMNVEV in the germline V gene (reference sequence). The CDR3 sequence: CASSLQGRIHEQYF. Written as DNA, the CDR3 is TGTGCCAGCAGTTTGCAGGGAAGGATCCACGAGCAGTACTTC.

As DNA, the CDR3 is TGTGCCAGCAGCGCCGGACGGAACTACGAGCAGTACTTC. This gives the protein CASSAGRNYEQYF. The chain couples TRBV9 to TRBJ2-7; the D is unclear. The CDR3 sequence is 13 residues long. Germline CDR1 and CDR2: SGDLS and YYNGEE. Deletions cut 3 bases from V and 3 bases from J, with 10 bases between.

This chain joins TRBV4-1 and TRBJ2-7; D is ambiguous. Germline V gene data show CDR1 as MGHRA and CDR2 as YSYEKL. The V gene lost 0 bases and the J gene lost 4 bases, with 7 bases spanning the gap. This CDR3 comprises 13 residues. CDR3 amino acids: CASSQDPQYEQYF. The CDR3 bases are TGCGCCAGCAGCCAAGATCCGCAGTACGAGCAGTACTTC.

The J gene is TRBJ1-2, the V gene TRBV29-1; 7 bases agree with TRBD1. Germline V gene lookup returns CDR1 SQVTM and CDR2 ANQGSEA. The CDR3 consists of 14 residues. Losses at the gene ends were 0 bases for V and 0 bases for J; bases not matched to a gene: 1. This CDR3 reads CSVEETGANYGYTF. Written as DNA, the CDR3 is TGCAGCGTTGAAGAAACAGGGGCTAACTATGGCTACACCTTC.

This chain uses TRBV7-9 with TRBJ1-2; D unclear. Trimming stripped 2 bases from V and 0 bases from J, with 4 bases between. CDR3 size: 13 residues. In germline, CDR1 is SEHNR, CDR2 FQNEAQ (reference sequence). The CDR3 region is CASSLSSNYGYTF. The CDR3 nucleotides read TGTGCCAGCAGCTTATCGTCTAACTATGGCTACACCTTC.

This clone has only a few counts. The CDR3 bases are TGTGCCAGCCGAATGGAGGAAAACATTCAGTACTTC. Translated, it gives CASRMEENIQYF. The V and J genes are TRBV7-9 and TRBJ2-4, with D perhaps matching TRBD2 (5 bases). The CDR3 has 12 amino acids. Trimming removed 8 bases at V and 5 bases at J, with 10 bases between. CDR1 and CDR2 from the germline V gene are SEHNR and FQNEAQ (reference sequence). Drawing the rest from reference TRBV7-9 and TRBJ2-4, the complete variable domain is DTGVSQNPRHKITKRGQNVTFRCDPISEHNRLYWYRQTLGQGPEFLTYFQNEAQLEKSRLLSDRFSAERPKGSFSTLEIQRTEQGDSAMYLCASRMEENIQYFGAGTRLSVL.

CDR3 nucleotides: TGTGCCAGCACCACCGGACAGGAAACGCAGTATTTT. Amino acids: CASTTGQETQYF. The chain recombines TRBV6-6 with TRBJ2-3, with TRBD1 matching 7 bases. This CDR3 is built from 12 residues. Trimming at V came to 7 bases and at J to 9 bases, leaving 7 bases not matched to a gene. The germline gives CDR1 MNHNY, CDR2 SVGAGI (reference sequence).

A single count supports this clone. The genes are TRBV7-9 and TRBJ2-3; D possibly corresponds to TRBD1 (6 bases). V lost 4 bases and J 6 bases, leaving 17 bases between the germline ends. The CDR3 is made up of 15 amino acids. Germline V gene lookup returns CDR1 SEHNR and CDR2 FQNEAQ (reference sequence). DNA for the CDR3: TGTGCCAGCAGCTCCCGACAGGTCCTCGGGGATACGCAGTATTTT. Its translation is CASSSRQVLGDTQYF.

In its sample, this clone was seen a few times. The chain is built from TRBV7-9 and TRBJ1-4; D might be TRBD1 (5 bases). CDR3 size: 13 residues. Germline values: CDR1 SEHNR, CDR2 FQNEAQ (reference sequence). The V end was cut by 1 base, the J end by 14 bases, with 14 bases between. The CDR3 region has the DNA TGTGCCAGCAGCTTAGTCGAGGGGAGTTGGCTGTTTTTT. As protein: CASSLVEGSWLFF. Based on the CDR3 plus reference TRBV7-9 and TRBJ1-4, the full variable domain is DTGVSQNPRHKITKRGQNVTFRCDPISEHNRLYWYRQTLGQGPEFLTYFQNEAQLEKSRLLSDRFSAERPKGSFSTLEIQRTEQGDSAMYLCASSLVEGSWLFFGSGTQLSVL.

The chain has TRBV27 and TRBJ1-1; weak D call: TRBD1 (5 bases). The ends were cut back, 5 bases at V and 1 base at J, with 11 bases in the middle. CDR3 size: 14 residues. CDR1 and CDR2 (germline): MNHEY, SMNVEV (reference sequence). The CDR3 spells CASSPGTENTEAFF. The CDR3 DNA reads TGTGCCAGCAGTCCGGGGACGGAGAACACTGAAGCTTTCTTT.

The rearrangement joins TRBV5-4 to TRBJ2-1, with D perhaps TRBD2 (5 bases). Germline CDR1 SGHNT, CDR2 YYREEE (reference sequence). The CDR3 runs 13 residues. The V end lost 2 bases, the J end lost 3 bases, and 6 bases lay between the germline ends. The DNA for the CDR3 is TGTGCCAGCAGCTTCGGACTCTACAATGAGCAGTTCTTC. This sequence encodes CASSFGLYNEQFF.

This CDR3 is CASSPPNDGFEETQYF. CDR3 nucleotide sequence: TGTGCCAGCAGCCCACCGAACGACGGTTTCGAAGAGACCCAGTACTTC. The chain carries TRBV11-2 and TRBJ2-5; no firm D call. V lost 5 bases to trimming and J lost 3 bases, with 19 bases between them. CDR1 and CDR2 from the germline V gene are SGHAT and FQNNGV. The CDR3 runs 16 residues.

CDR3 in amino acids: CASSPMQGSYEQYF. CDR3 nucleotide sequence: TGTGCCAGCAGTCCGATGCAGGGCTCCTACGAGCAGTACTTC. The rearrangement links TRBV7-9 to TRBJ2-7, with D tentatively TRBD1 (5 bases). V lost 6 bases and J 0 bases, leaving 12 bases between the germline ends. The CDR3 covers 14 residues. Germline V gene sequence: CDR1 SEHNR, CDR2 FQNEAQ (reference sequence).

V and J are TRBV29-1 and TRBJ2-7, with TRBD1 matching over 9 bases. The CDR3 contains 13 residues. Germline V lookup: CDR1 SQVTM, CDR2 ANQGSEA. Losses at the gene ends were 4 bases for V and 5 bases for J; bases not matched to a gene: 6. The CDR3 DNA reads TGCAGCGTTGCCCCGGGACAGGGTAACGAGCAGTACTTC. Translating gives CSVAPGQGNEQYF.

The chain links TRBV27 to TRBJ2-3; a weak D match, TRBD2 (5 bases). The CDR3 covers 15 residues. The V gene lost 8 bases and the J gene lost 2 bases, with 17 bases spanning the gap. Germline loops: CDR1 MNHEY, CDR2 SMNVEV (reference sequence). CDR3 bases: TGTGCCAGCCGATTTGAGGGCGGTTTCACAGATACGCAGTATTTT. It translates to CASRFEGGFTDTQYF.

The J gene is TRBJ1-1, the V gene TRBV29-1; maybe TRBD1 (6 bases). Trimming removed 1 base at V and 3 bases at J, with 15 bases between. CDR3 length: 15 residues. Germline CDR1 is SQVTM and CDR2 is ANQGSEA. The CDR3 region is CSVEVVRGYDTEAFF. The CDR3 DNA is TGCAGCGTTGAAGTTGTGAGGGGGTATGACACTGAAGCTTTCTTT. Supplemented by reference TRBV29-1 and TRBJ1-1, the full variable domain reads SAVISQKPSRDICQRGTSLTIQCQVDSQVTMMFWYRQQPGQSLTLIATANQGSEATYESGFVIDKFPISRPNLTFSTLTVSNMSPEDSSIYLCSVEVVRGYDTEAFFGQGTRLTVV.

The rearrangement uses TRBV27 and TRBJ2-1, with no clear D. The germline CDR1 and CDR2 sequences are MNHEY and SMNVEV (reference sequence). The CDR3 totals 13 residues. Trimming shortened V by 3 bases and J by 4 bases, and 7 bases separated the two germline ends. CDR3 sequence: CASSLTPYNEQFF. The CDR3 coding sequence is TGTGCCAGCAGTTTGACTCCTTACAATGAGCAGTTCTTC.

The rearrangement links TRBV28 to TRBJ2-5; D not certain. The CDR3 consists of 13 residues. Germline V gene data show CDR1 as MDHEN and CDR2 as SYDVKM. V lost 3 bases to trimming and J lost 3 bases, with 8 bases between them. The CDR3 here is CASSFPEEETQYF. The CDR3 bases are TGTGCCAGCAGTTTCCCCGAGGAAGAGACCCAGTACTTC.

In this sample, this clone turned up a few times. This chain joins TRBV23-1 and TRBJ1-6; 8 bases line up with TRBD1. TRBV23-1 is identified as an open reading frame with a role that is uncertain. Trimming took 3 bases from V and 10 from J; bases not matched to a gene: 8. This CDR3 comprises 15 residues. Here the CDR3 DNA reads TGCGCCAGCAGTCAGCCTACAGGGGGATACTCACCCCTCCACTTT. Its translation: CASSQPTGGYSPLHF.

The genes are TRBV30 and TRBJ1-5; 7 bases are shared with TRBD1. The CDR3 is 15 amino acids. V was pared by 3 bases and J by 9 bases, with 14 bases of the junction left unmatched. The germline CDR1 and CDR2 sequences are GTSNPN and SVGIG (reference sequence). CDR3 in amino acids: CAWSSDRAWGRPQHF. DNA for the CDR3: TGTGCCTGGAGCTCCGACAGGGCCTGGGGGCGGCCCCAGCATTTT.

The chain combines TRBV29-1 with TRBJ2-3; D is unclear. CDR1 SQVTM and CDR2 ANQGSEA come from the germline V gene. Trimming cost V 5 bases and J 1 base, with 10 bases left between them. The length of the CDR3 is 13 residues. The CDR3, as DNA: TGCAGCGTTCCGCGCCAGGGCACAGATACGCAGTATTTT. This sequence encodes CSVPRQGTDTQYF.

This clone appeared once. The sample holds other DNA sequences that translate to the same CDR3. The chain employs TRBV27 and TRBJ2-7, with 8 bases identical to TRBD2. There are 16 residues in the CDR3. J lost 1 base, V lost 0 bases, and 5 bases had no gene match. The V gene's germline CDR1 is MNHEY and CDR2 SMNVEV (reference sequence). CDR3 amino acids: CASSLSGLAGSYEQYF. CDR3 sequence (DNA): TGTGCCAGCAGTTTATCCGGACTAGCAGGGTCCTACGAGCAGTACTTC.

This chain joins TRBV27 and TRBJ2-7, with TRBD2 matching 7 bases. This CDR3 contains 13 residues. CDR1 MNHEY and CDR2 SMNVEV come from the germline V gene (reference sequence). V lost 5 bases, J lost 2 bases, and 3 bases stayed unmatched. CDR3 bases: TGTGCCAGCAGTATCCGGGAGGCCTACGAGCAGTACTTC. Translated, it gives CASSIREAYEQYF.

This chain links TRBV13 with TRBJ2-7, with D possibly TRBD2 on 7 matching bases. Germline CDR1 and CDR2: PRHDT and FYEKMQ (reference sequence). The CDR3 loop spans 13 amino acids. Trimming shortened V by 3 bases and J by 3 bases, and 9 bases separated the two germline ends. CDR3 sequence reads: CASSLGGGYEQYF. The CDR3 DNA reads TGTGCCAGCAGCTTGGGAGGGGGCTACGAGCAGTACTTC.

The chain couples TRBV27 to TRBJ1-1; maybe TRBD1 (5 bases). CDR1 and CDR2 from the germline V gene are MNHEY and SMNVEV (reference sequence). The CDR3 contains 15 residues. V was clipped by 2 bases and J by 5 bases, with 15 bases between them. CDR3 coding DNA: TGTGCCAGCAGTTTAGGACAAGCCCTAGGGACTGAAGCTTTCTTT. As protein: CASSLGQALGTEAFF.